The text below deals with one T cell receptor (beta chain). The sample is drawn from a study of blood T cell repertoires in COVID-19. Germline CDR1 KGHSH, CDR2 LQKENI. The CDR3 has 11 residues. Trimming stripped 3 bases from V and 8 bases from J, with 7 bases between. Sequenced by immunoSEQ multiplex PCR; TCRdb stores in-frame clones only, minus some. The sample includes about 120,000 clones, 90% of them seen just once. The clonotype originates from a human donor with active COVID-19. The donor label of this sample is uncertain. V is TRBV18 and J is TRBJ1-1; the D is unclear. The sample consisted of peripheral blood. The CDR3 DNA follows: TGTGCCAGCTCACCGGCAAAAGAAGCTTTCTTT. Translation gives CASSPAKEAFF.